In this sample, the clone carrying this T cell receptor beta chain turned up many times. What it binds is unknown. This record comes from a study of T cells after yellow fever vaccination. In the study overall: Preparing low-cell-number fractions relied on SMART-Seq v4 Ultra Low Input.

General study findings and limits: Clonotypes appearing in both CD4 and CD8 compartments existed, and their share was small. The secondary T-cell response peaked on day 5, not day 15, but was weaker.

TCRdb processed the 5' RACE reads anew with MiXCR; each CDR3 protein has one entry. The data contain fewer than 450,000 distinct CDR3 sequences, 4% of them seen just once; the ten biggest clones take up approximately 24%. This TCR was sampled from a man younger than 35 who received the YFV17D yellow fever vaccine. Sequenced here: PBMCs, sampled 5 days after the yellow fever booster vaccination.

CDR3 loop: CAWRRRGGNTEAFF. The CDR3 DNA sequence: TGTGCCTGGAGACGTAGAGGGGGGAACACTGAAGCTTTCTTT. This chain connects TRBV30 to TRBJ1-1; tentatively, D is TRBD1 (6 bases). Germline lookup yields CDR1 GTSNPN and CDR2 SVGIG (reference sequence). The length of the CDR3 is 14 residues. V was trimmed by 3 bases and J by 1 base, leaving 12 bases between them.